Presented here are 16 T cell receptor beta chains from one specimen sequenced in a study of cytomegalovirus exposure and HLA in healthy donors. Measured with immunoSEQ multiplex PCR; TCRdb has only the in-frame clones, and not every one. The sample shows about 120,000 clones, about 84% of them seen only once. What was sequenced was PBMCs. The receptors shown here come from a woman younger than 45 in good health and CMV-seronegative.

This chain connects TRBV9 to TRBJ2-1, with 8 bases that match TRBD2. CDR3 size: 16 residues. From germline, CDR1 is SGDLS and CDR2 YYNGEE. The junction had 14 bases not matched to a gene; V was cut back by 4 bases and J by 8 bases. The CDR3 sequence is CASSPPLAGGKDEQFF. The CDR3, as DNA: TGTGCCAGCAGCCCTCCCCTTGCGGGGGGCAAGGATGAGCAGTTCTTC.

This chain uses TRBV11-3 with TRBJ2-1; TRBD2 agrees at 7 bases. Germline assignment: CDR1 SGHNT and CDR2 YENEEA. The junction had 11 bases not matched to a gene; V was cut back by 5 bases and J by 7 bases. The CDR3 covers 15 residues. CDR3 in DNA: TGTGCCAGCAGCGGCAGACTGGCGGGGGAGAATGAGCAGTTCTTC. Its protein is CASSGRLAGENEQFF. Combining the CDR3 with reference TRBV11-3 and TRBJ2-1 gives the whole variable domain EAGVVQSPRYKIIEKKQPVAFWCNPISGHNTLYWYLQNLGQGPELLIRYENEEAVDDSQLPKDRFSAERLKGVDSTLKIQPAELGDSAVYLCASSGRLAGENEQFFGPGTRLTVL.

The chain's CDR3 is CASSPPPSSGGAYEQYF. As DNA, the CDR3 is TGTGCCAGCTCACCACCACCGTCTAGCGGGGGGGCCTACGAGCAGTACTTC. The chain has TRBV18 and TRBJ2-7; 12 positions agree with TRBD2. Trimming took 0 bases from V and 2 from J; bases not matched to a gene: 5. The CDR3 extends over 17 amino acids. Germline CDR1 reads KGHSH; CDR2 reads LQKENI.

This CDR3 reads CASSLDPGQGLREQYF. CDR3 coding DNA: TGCGCCAGCAGCTTGGATCCGGGACAGGGTCTTCGGGAGCAGTACTTC. V and J are TRBV5-1 and TRBJ2-7; TRBD1 aligns across 9 bases. The CDR3 consists of 16 residues. The junction had 11 bases not matched to a gene; V was cut back by 0 bases and J by 7 bases. Germline V gene sequence: CDR1 SGHRS, CDR2 YFSETQ. Full variable domain (missing parts from reference TRBV5-1 and TRBJ2-7): KAGVTQTPRYLIKTRGQQVTLSCSPISGHRSVSWYQQTPGQGLQFLFEYFSETQRNKGNFPGRFSGRQFSNSRSEMNVSTLELGDSALYLCASSLDPGQGLREQYFGPGTRLTVT.

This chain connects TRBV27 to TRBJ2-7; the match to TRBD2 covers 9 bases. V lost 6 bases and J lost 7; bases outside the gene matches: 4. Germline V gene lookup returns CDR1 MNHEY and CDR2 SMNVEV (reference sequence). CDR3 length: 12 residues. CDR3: CASRGLADEQYF. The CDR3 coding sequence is TGTGCCAGCAGGGGACTAGCAGATGAGCAGTACTTC.

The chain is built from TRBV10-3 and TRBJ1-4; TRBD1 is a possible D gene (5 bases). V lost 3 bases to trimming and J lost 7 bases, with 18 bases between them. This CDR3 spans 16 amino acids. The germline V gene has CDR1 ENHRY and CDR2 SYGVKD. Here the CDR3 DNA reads TGTGCCATCAGTGATGGGAGGGGTGTGGTTGGTGAAAAACTGTTTTTT. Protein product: CAISDGRGVVGEKLFF.

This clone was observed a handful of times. The chain's CDR3 is CSGSRGYTF. CDR3 sequence (DNA): TGCAGTGGATCCCGGGGCTACACCTTC. V and J are TRBV20-1 and TRBJ1-2; D is ambiguous. Germline V gives CDR1 DFQATT, CDR2 SNEGSKA (reference sequence). The CDR3 is 9 residues long. V was shortened by 7 bases and J by 8 bases, with 8 bases between the two germline ends.

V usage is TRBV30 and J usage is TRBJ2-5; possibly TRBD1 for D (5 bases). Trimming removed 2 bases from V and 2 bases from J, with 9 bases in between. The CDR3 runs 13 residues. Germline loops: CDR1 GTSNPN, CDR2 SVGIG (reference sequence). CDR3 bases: TGTGCCTGGAGTCCAGGGTTACAAGAGACCCAGTACTTC. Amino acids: CAWSPGLQETQYF.

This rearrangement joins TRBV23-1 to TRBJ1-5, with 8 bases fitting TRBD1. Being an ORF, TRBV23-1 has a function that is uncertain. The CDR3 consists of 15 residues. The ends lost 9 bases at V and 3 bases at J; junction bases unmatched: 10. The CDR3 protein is CASNLRTGHNQPQHF. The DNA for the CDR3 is TGCGCCAGTAACTTGAGGACAGGGCACAATCAGCCCCAGCATTTT.

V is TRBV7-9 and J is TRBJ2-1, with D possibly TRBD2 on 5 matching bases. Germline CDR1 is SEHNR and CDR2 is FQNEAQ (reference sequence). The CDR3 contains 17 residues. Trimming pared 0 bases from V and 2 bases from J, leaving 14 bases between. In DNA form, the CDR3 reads TGTGCCAGCAGCTTAGCGTGGCGGGCAGGCACCTACAATGAGCAGTTCTTC. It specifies CASSLAWRAGTYNEQFF.

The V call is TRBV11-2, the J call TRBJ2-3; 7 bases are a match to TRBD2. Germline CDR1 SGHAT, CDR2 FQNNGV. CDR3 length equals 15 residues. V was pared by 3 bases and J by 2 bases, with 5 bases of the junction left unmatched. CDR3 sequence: CASSLGLLHTDTQYF. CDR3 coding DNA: TGTGCCAGCAGCTTGGGACTACTCCACACAGATACGCAGTATTTT.

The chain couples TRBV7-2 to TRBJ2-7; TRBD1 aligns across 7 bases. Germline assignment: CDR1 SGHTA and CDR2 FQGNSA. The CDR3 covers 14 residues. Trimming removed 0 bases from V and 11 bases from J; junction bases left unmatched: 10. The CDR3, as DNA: TGTGCCAGCAGCTTAGCAGGACAGGCCACTGAGAAGTACTTC. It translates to CASSLAGQATEKYF.

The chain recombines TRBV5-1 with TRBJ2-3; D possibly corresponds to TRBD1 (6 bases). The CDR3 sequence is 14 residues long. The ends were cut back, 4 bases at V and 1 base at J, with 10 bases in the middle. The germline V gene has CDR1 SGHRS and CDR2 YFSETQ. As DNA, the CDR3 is TGCGCCAGCAGCCTCCGACAGGGCACAGATACGCAGTATTTT. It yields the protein CASSLRQGTDTQYF.

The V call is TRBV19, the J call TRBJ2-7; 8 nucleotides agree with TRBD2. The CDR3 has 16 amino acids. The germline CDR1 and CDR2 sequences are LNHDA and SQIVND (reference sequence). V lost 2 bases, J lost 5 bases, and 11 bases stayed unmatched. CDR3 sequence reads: CASSISRAGGRNEQYF. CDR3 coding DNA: TGTGCCAGTAGTATATCCCGTGCGGGGGGCCGGAACGAGCAGTACTTC.

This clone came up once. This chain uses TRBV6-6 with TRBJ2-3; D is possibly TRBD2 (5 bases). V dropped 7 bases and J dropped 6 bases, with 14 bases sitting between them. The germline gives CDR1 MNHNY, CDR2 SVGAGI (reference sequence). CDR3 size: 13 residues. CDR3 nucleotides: TGTGCCAGCACTGGACTGGACGTCGATACGCAGTATTTT. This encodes CASTGLDVDTQYF.

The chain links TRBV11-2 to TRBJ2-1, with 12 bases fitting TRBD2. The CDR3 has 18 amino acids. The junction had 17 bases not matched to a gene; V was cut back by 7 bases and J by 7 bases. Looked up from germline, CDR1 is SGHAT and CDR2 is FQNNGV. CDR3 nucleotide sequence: TGTGCCAGCACCTTGACCCTCCTAGCGGGGGGGCCGGGGAATGAGCAGTTCTTC. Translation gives CASTLTLLAGGPGNEQFF.